This is a list of T cell receptor beta chains from one sample in a study of cytomegalovirus exposure and HLA in healthy donors. The method was immunoSEQ multiplex PCR; TCRdb's version includes in-frame clones alone and lacks a portion of them. The sample lists approximately 190,000 clones, roughly 80% occurring once. Sequencing input: PBMCs. The receptors shown here come from a man between 45 and 60 years old in good health and CMV-seronegative. Each CDR3 is given with its conserved first and last residue. The D gene is left open where the match is weak.

CASSAGGGRETQYF	NA	TRBV6-1	TRBJ2-5	14
CASGLVDRGHGYTF	TRBD1	TRBV12-5	TRBJ1-2	14
CASRDRGFNQPQHF	TRBD1	TRBV6-5	TRBJ1-5	14
CASSRTGGAETQYF	TRBD1	TRBV7-3	TRBJ2-5	14
CASSLVSVTGELFF	NA	TRBV7-9	TRBJ2-2	14
CASSLRGGVGKAFF	NA	TRBV5-6	TRBJ1-1	14
CASSQASGLNNEQFF	NA	TRBV4-1	TRBJ2-1	15
CSVEFRKGSTEAFF	NA	TRBV29-1	TRBJ1-1	14
CASSRRVQETQYF	NA	TRBV6-5	TRBJ2-5	13
CASSQERGSYNEQFF	NA	TRBV14	TRBJ2-1	15
CASSSLRGPYNEQFF	NA	TRBV7-2	TRBJ2-1	15
CASSLWQGDNEQFF	TRBD1	TRBV5-1	TRBJ2-1	14
CSVRPGQAYNEQFF	TRBD1	TRBV29-1	TRBJ2-1	14